This T cell receptor beta chain was recovered during a study of blood T cell repertoires in COVID-19. Across the study: Acute-phase and convalescent COVID-19 samples originated in the United States, Italy and Spain. The cDNA or gDNA used as material had been derived from T cells, B-cell-depleted T cells, or PBMCs.

This clone appeared a few times. Per the original methods: Nucleated cell number was recorded as an estimate derived from reference gene primer amplification. Measured with immunoSEQ multiplex PCR; TCRdb has only the in-frame clones, and not every one. Clone size and the V and J calls come from that table; the DNA yielded D and trimming. Of approximately 100,000 clones in the sample, 71% were seen once. V lost 1 base, J lost 10 bases, and 14 bases lay in between. Germline V gene data show CDR1 as SEHNR and CDR2 as FQNEAQ (reference sequence). This CDR3 region has 14 residues. The sample consisted of peripheral blood. The TCR originated in a human donor with acute or convalescent COVID-19. The donor label of this sample is uncertain. The chain employs TRBV7-9 and TRBJ2-1, with unresolved D. Written as DNA, the CDR3 is TGTGCCAGCAGCTTAGTCCCCTTAACATGGGAGCAGTTCTTC. This encodes CASSLVPLTWEQFF.